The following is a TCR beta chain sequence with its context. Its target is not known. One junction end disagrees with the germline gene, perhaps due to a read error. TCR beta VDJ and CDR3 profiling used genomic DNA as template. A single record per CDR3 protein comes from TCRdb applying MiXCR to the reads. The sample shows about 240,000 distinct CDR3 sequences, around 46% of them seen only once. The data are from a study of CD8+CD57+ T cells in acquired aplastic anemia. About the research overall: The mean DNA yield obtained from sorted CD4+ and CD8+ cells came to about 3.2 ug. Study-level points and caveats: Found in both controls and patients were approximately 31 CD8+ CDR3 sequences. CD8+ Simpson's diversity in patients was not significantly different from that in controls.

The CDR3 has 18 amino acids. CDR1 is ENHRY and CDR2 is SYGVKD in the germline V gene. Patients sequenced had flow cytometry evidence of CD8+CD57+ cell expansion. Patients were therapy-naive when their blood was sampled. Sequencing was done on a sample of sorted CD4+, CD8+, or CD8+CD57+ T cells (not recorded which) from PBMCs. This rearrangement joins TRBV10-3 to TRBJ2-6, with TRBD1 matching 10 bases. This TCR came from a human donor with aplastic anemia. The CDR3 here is CAISGTGTGDDGANVLTF. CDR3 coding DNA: TGTGCCATCAGTGGAACCGGGACAGGGGACGATGGGGCCAACGTCCTGACCTTC.